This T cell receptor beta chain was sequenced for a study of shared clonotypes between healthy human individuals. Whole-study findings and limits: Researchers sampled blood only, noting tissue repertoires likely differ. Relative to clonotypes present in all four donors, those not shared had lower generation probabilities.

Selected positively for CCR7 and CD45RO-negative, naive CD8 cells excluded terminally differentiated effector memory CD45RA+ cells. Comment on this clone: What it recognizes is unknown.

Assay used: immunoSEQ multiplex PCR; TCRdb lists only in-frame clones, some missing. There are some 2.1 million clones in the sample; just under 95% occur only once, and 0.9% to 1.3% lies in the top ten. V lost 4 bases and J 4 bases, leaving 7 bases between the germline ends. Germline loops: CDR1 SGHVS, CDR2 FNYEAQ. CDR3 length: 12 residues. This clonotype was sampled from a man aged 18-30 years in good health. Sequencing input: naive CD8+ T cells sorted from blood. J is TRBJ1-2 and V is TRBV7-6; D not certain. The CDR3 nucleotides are TGTGCCAGCAGCTACGGCAGCTATGGCTACACCTTC. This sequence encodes CASSYGSYGYTF.